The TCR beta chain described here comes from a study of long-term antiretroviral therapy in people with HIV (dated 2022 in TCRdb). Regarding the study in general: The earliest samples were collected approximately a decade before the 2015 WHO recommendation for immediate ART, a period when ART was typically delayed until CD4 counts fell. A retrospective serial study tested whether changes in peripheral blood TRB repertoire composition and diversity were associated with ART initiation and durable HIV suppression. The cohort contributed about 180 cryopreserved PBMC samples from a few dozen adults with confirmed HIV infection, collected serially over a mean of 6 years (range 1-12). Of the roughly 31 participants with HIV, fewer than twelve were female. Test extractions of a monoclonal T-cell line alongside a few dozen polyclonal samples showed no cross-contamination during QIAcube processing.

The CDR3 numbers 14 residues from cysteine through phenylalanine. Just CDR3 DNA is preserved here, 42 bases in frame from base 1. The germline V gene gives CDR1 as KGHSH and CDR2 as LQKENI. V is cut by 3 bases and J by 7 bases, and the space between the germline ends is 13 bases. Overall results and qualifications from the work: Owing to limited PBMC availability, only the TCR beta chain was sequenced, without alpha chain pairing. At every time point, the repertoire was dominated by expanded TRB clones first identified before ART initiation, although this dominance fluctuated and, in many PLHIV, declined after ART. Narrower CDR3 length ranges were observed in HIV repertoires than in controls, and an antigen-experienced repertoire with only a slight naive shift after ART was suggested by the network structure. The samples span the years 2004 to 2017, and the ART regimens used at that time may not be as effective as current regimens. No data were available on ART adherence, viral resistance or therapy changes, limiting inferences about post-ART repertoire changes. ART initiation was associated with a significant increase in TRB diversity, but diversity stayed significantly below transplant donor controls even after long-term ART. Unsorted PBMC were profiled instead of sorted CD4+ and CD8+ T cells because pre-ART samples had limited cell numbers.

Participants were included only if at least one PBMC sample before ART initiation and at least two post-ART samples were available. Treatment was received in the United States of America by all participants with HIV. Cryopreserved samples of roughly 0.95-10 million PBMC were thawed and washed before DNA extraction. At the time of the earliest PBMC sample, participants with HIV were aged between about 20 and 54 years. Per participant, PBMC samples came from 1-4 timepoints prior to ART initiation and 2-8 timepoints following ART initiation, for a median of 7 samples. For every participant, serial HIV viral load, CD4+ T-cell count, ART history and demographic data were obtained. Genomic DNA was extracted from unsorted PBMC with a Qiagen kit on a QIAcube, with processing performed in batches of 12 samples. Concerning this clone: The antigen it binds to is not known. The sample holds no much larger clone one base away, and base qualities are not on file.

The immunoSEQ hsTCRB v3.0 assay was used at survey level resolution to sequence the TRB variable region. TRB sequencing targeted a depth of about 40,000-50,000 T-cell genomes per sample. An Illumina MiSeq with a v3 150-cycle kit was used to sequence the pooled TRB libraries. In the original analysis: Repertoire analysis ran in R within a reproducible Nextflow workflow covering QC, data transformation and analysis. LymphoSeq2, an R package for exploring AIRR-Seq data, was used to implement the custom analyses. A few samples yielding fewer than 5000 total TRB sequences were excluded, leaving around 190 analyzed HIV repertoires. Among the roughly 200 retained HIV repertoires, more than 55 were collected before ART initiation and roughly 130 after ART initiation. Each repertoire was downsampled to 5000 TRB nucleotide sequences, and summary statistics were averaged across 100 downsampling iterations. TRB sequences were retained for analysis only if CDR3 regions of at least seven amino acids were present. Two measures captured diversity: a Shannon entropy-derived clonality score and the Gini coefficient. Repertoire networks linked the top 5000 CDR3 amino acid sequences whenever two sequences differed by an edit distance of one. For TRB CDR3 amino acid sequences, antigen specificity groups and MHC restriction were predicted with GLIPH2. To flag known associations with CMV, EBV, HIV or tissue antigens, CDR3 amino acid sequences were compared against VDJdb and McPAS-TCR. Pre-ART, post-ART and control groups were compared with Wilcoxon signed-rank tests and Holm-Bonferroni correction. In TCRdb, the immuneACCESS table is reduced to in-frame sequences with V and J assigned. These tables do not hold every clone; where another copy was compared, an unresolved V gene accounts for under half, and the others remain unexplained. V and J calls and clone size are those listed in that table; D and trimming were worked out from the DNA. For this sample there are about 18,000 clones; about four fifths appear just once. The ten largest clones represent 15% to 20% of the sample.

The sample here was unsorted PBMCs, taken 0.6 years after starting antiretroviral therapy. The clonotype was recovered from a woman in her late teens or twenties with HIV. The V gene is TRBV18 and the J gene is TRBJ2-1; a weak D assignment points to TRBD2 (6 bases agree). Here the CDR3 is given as CASSPGTARNEQFF. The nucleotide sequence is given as TGTGCCAGCTCACCGGGGACTGCAAGAAATGAGCAGTTCTTC.